This T cell receptor (beta chain) was obtained from a study of blood T cell repertoires in COVID-19. The overall study: Sources were T cells, B-cell-depleted T cells, or PBMCs; the material itself was cDNA or gDNA.

In the authors' methods: By means of reference gene primer amplification, nucleated cell counts were estimated. Assay used: immunoSEQ multiplex PCR; TCRdb lists only in-frame clones, some missing. The DNA gave D and trimming, while V, J and clone size come from that table. The repertoire holds about 240,000 clones, with roughly 90% as singletons. The CDR3 consists of 10 residues. V dropped 4 bases and J dropped 6 bases, with 3 bases sitting between them. The germline CDR1 and CDR2 sequences are SGHAT and FQNNGV. This TCR was sampled from a man aged 55 to 69 who had recovered from COVID-19. The sequenced sample was peripheral blood. The chain joins TRBV11-2 to TRBJ1-1, with no clear D. The CDR3 loop is CASSWPEAFF. The CDR3 DNA is TGTGCCAGCAGCTGGCCTGAAGCTTTCTTT.